This TCR beta chain was retrieved from a study of blood T cell repertoires in COVID-19 (dated by TCRdb to the early 2020s). Study-level background: Samples from collaborators originated in the United States, Italy and Spain and spanned both the acute and convalescent phases of COVID-19. The material from the prospective study consisted of cDNA or gDNA derived from T cells, B-cell-depleted T cells, or PBMCs. The dataset comprised deeply sampled blood TCRbeta repertoires from subjects exposed to, actively infected with, or recovered from COVID-19. The repertoires were made available in a free public database intended to serve as a resource for research on the immune response to SARS-CoV-2. The samples were drawn from the first 160 participants of the ongoing ImmuneRACE study and from some 1,300 subjects provided by 6 global collaborators. The sample metadata nearly always contained a de-identified subject ID, COVID-19 status, age in years and sex. HLA class I and class II types, where available, came from metadata supplied by the sample provider rather than from assay-based typing. The paper as a whole reports these results and caveats: The amount of clinical and demographic metadata varied by source and participant and was provided uncurated.

Enrolling through a virtual design, the prospective study's participants ranged in age from roughly 18 to 89 years and lived across more than 20 United States geographic areas. To assign participants to cohorts, the prospective study relied on clinical history that participants themselves reported in a screening survey and a study questionnaire. ImmuneRACE Cohort 3 recovered participants were defined by two consecutive negative NP/OP PCR tests, healthcare professional clearance, or symptom resolution. Mobile phlebotomists in the prospective study collected whole blood, serum and a nasopharyngeal or oropharyngeal swab from every participant. Participants in the prospective study had the option to provide additional blood draws and questionnaires over an approximately 2-month period. Prospective study blood samples were shipped either frozen or at room temperature before DNA extraction. Including cysteine and phenylalanine, the CDR3 has 16 amino acids. The only DNA kept is the CDR3, 48 bases in frame from the first base. From the germline V gene (reference sequence), CDR1 is SGHNT and CDR2 is YYREEE. Trimming takes 4 bases off V and 4 bases off J; junction bases not matched to a gene: 10.

TCRbeta CDR3 regions were amplified from genomic DNA using the immunoSEQ Assay, a bias-controlled multiplex PCR. On the study's bioinformatics: The number of nucleated cells in each sample was estimated by amplification of reference gene primers within the assay. To quantify the absolute abundance of each unique TCRbeta CDR3 rearrangement, sequence reads were collapsed and filtered. Productive Simpson clonality was computed per sample as the square root of Simpson's diversity index over productive rearrangements. Entries here come from immuneACCESS through TCRdb and include only in-frame sequences with V and J called. Some clones fail to appear in such tables; in the studies checked, an unresolved V gene covers under half of the shortfall, and the cause of the remainder is unknown. V, J and clone size are those of that table, while D and trimming were read from the DNA. Recorded for this sample are around 260,000 clones; roughly 88% of them occurred a single time. The leading ten clones occupy roughly 4% of the sample.

The table lists this clone with a few counts. The specificity of this receptor is unknown. No much larger clone exists at a distance of one base, and base qualities are not known. The TCR sequence derives from a woman in her 30s who had recovered from COVID-19. This chain joins TRBV5-4 to TRBJ1-3; 8 nucleotides in the junction match TRBD1. Sequenced input: PBMCs or T cells enriched from blood (not recorded which). The sequenced DNA is TGTGCCAGCAGCCCTCAGGCGGACAGGGCGGGAAACACCATATATTTT. Its coded protein is CASSPQADRAGNTIYF.